The T cell receptor beta chain under discussion was sequenced for a study of cytomegalovirus exposure and HLA in healthy donors. This clone appeared a few times. The antigen is unknown. Findings and limits, study-wide: Cytomegalovirus association was listed for about 160 TCR beta chains. Earlier analysis found most TCR beta V segments productive about 87% or about 30% of the time. HLA allele associations emerged for about 16,000 TCR beta sequences in a later analysis, at 0.05 false discovery rate.

Primers included in the PCR were 60 Vbeta and 13 Jbeta primers. Sequencing used immunoSEQ multiplex PCR; TCRdb keeps in-frame clones, though not all of them. The profile shows over 150,000 clones, roughly two thirds of them singletons. CDR1 is SGHNT, CDR2 YYREEE, per germline (reference sequence). Trimming removed 4 bases from V and 6 bases from J; junction bases left unmatched: 13. This CDR3 region has 17 residues. The TCR comes from a young woman in good health and CMV-seronegative. The specimen sequenced was PBMCs. The rearrangement uses TRBV5-4 and TRBJ2-1; 10 nucleotides match TRBD2. The CDR3 sequence: CASSPGVGLAETNEQFF. The DNA of the CDR3 is TGTGCCAGCAGCCCGGGCGTCGGACTAGCGGAGACCAATGAGCAGTTCTTC.